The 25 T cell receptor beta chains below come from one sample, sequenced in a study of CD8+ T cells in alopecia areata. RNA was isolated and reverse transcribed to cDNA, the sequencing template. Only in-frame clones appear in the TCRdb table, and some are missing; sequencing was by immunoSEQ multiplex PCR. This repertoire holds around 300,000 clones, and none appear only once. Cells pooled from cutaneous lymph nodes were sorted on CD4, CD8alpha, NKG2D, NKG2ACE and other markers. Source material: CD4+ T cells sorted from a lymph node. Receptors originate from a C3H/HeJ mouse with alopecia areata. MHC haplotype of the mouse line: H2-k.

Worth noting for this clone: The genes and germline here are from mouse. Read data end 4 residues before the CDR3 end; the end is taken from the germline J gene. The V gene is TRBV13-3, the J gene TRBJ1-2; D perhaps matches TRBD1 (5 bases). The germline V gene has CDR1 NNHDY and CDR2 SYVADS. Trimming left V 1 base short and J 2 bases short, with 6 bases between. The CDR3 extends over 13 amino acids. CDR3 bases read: TGTGCCAGCAGTGATTCAGGGAACTCC. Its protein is CASSDSGNS. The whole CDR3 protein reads CASSDSGNSDYTF.

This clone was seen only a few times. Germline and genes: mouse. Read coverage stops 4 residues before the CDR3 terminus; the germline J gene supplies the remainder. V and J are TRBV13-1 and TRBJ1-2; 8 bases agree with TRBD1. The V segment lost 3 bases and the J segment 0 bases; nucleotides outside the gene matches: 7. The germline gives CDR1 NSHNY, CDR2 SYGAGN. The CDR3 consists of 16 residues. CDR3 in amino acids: CASSVPGGSSNSDYTF. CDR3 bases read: TGTGCCAGCAGTGTCCCAGGGGGCAGCTCAAACTCC.

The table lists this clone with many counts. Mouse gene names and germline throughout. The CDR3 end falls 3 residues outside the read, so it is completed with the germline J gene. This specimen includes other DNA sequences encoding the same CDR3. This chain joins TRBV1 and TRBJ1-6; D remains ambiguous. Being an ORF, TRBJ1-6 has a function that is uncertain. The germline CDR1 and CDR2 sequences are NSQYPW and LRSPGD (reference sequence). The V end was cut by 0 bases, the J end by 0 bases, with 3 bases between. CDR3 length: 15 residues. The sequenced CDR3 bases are TGCACCTGCAGTGCAGAAGGTTCCTATAATTCGCCC. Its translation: CTCSAEGSYNSP. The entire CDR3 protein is CTCSAEGSYNSPLYF.

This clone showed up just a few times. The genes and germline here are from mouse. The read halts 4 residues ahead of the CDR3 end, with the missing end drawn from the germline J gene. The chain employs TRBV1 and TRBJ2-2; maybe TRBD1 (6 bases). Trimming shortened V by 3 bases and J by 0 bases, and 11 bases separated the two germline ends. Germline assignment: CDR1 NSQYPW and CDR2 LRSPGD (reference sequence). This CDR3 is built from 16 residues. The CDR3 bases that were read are TGCACCTGCAGTGCCGGGACAAATTCAAACACCGGG. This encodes CTCSAGTNSNTG. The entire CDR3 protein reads CTCSAGTNSNTGQLYF.

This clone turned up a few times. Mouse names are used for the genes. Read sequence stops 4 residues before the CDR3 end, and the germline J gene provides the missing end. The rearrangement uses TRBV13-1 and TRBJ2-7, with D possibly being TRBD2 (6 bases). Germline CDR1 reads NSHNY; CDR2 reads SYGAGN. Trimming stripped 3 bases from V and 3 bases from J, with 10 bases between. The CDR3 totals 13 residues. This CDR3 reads CASSGPTGYEQYF. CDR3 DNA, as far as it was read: TGTGCCAGCAGTGGCCCGACTGGCTAT.

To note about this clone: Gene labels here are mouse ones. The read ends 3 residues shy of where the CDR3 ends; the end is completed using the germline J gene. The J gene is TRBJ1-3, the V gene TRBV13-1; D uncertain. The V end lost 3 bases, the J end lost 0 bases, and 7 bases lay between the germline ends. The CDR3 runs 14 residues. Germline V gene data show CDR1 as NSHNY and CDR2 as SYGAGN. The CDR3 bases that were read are TGTGCCAGCAGTGCCGACAATTCTGGAAATACG. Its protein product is CASSADNSGNT. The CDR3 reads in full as CASSADNSGNTLYF.

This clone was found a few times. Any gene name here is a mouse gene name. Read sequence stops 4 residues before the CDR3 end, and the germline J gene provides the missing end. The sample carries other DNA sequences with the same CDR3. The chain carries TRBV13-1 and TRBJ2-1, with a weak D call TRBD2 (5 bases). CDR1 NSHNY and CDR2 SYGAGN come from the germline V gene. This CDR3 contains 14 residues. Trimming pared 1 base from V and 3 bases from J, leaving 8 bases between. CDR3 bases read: TGTGCCAGCAGTGATCTGGGTAGCTATGCT. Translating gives CASSDLGSYA. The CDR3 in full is CASSDLGSYAEQFF.

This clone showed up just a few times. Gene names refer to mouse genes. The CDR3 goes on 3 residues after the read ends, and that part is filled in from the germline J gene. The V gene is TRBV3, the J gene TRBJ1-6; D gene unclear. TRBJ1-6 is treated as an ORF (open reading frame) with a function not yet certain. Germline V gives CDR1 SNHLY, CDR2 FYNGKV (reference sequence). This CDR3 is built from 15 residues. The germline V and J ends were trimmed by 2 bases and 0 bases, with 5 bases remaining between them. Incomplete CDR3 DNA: TGTGCCAGCAGCTTAAAGGGTTCCTATAATTCGCCC. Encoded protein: CASSLKGSYNSP. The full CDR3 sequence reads CASSLKGSYNSPLYF.

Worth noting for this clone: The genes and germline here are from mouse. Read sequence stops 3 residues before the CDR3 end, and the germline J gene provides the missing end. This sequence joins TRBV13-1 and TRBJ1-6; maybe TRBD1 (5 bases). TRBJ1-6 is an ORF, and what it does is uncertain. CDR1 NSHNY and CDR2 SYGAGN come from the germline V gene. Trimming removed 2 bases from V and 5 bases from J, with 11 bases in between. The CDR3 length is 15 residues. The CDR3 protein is CASSERGGDNSPLYF. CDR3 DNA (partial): TGTGCCAGCAGTGAGAGGGGAGGGGATAATTCGCCC.

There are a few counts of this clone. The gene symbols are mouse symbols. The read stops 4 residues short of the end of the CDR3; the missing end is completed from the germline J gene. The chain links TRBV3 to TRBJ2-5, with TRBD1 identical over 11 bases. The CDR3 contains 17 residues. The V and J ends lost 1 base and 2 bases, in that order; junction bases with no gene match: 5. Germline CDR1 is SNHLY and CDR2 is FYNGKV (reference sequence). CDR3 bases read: TGTGCCAGCAGCTTAGTCCCTGGGACAGGGGGCCAAGAC. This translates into CASSLVPGTGGQD. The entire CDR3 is CASSLVPGTGGQDTQYF.

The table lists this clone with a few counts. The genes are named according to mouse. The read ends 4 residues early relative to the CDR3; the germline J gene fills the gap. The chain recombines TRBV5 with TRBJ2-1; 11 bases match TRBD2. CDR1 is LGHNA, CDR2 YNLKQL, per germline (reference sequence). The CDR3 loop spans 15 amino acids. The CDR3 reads CASSPGLGGWAEQFF. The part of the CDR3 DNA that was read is TGTGCCAGCAGCCCCGGACTGGGGGGTTGGGCT.

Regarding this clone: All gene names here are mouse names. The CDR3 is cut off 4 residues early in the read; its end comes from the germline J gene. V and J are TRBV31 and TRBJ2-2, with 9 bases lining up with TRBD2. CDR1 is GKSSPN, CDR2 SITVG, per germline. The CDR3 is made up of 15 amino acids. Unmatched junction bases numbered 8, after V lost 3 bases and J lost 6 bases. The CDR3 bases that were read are TGTGCCTGGAGCCCACTGGGGGGTCGGTCCGGG. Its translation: CAWSPLGGRSG. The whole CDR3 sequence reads CAWSPLGGRSGQLYF.

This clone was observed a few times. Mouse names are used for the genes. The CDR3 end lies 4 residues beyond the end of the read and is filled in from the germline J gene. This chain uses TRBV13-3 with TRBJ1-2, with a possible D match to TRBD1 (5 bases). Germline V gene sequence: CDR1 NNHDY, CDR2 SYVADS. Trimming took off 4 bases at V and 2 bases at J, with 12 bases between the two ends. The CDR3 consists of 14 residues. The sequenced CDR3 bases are TGTGCCAGCAGTTCCGGGACTCATAACTCC. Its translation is CASSSGTHNS. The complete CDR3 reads CASSSGTHNSDYTF.

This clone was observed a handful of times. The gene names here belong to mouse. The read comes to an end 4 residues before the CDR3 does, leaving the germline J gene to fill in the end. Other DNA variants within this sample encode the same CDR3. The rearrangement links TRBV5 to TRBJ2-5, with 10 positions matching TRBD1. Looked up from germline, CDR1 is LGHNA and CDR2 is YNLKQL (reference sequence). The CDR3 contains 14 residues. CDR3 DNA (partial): TGTGCCAGCAGCCTGACAGGGGGCCGAGAC. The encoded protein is CASSLTGGRD. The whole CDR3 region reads CASSLTGGRDTQYF.

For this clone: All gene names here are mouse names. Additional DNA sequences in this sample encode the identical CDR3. CDR3 region: CASSISNTGQLYF. The CDR3 bases that were read are TGTGCCAGCAGTATATCTAACACCGGG. V usage is TRBV19 and J usage is TRBJ2-2; D call uncertain. With the read ending 4 residues before the CDR3 end, the germline J gene is used to fill in that end. This CDR3 contains 13 residues. CDR1 is FNHDT, CDR2 SITEND, per germline (reference sequence). V was trimmed by 1 base and J by 2 bases, leaving 3 bases between them.

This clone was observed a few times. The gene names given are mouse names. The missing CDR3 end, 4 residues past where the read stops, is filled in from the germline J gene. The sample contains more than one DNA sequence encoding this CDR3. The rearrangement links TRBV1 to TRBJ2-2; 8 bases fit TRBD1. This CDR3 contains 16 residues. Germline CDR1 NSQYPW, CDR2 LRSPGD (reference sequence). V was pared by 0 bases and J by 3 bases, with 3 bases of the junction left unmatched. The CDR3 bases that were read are TGCACCTGCAGTGCAGACAGGGGGCGGGACACCGGG. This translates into CTCSADRGRDTG. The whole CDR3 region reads CTCSADRGRDTGQLYF.

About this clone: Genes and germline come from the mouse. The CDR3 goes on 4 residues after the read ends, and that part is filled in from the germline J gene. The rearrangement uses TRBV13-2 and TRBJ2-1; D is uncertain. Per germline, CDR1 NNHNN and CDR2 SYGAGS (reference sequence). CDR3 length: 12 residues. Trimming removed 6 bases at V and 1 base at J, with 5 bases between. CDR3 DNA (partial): TGTGCCAGCGCCCAAAACTATGCT. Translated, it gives CASAQNYA. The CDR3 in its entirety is CASAQNYAEQFF.

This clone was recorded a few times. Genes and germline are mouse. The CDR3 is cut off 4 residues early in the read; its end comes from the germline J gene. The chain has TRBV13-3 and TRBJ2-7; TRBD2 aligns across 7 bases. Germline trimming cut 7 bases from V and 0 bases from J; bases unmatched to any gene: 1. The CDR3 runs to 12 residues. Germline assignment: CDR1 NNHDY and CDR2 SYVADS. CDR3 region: CASGGVSYEQYF. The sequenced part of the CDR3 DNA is TGTGCCAGCGGGGGGGTCTCCTAT.

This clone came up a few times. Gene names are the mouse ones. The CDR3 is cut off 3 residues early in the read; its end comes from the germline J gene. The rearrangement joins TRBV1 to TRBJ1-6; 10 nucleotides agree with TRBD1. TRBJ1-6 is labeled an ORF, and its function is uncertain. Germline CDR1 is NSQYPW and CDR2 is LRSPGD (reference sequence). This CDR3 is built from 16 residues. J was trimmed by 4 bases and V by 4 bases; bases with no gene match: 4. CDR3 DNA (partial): TGCACCTGCAGTGTCCGGGACAGGGGATATAATTCGCCC. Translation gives CTCSVRDRGYNSP. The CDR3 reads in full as CTCSVRDRGYNSPLYF.

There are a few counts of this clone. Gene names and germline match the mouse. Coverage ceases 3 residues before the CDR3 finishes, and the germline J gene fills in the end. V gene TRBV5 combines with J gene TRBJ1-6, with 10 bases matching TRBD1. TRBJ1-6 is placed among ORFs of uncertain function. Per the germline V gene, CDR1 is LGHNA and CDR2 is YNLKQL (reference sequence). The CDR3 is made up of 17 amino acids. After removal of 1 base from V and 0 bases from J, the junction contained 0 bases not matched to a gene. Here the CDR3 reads CASSQGQGASYNSPLYF. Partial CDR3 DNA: TGTGCCAGCAGCCAAGGACAGGGGGCTTCCTATAATTCGCCC.

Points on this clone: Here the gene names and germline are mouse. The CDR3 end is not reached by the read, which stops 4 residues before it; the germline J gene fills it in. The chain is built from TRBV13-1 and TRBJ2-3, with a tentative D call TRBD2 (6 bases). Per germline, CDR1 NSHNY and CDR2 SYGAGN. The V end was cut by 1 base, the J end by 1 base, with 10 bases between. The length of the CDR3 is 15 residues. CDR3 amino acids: CASSDMVGGAETLYF. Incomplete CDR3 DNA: TGTGCCAGCAGTGATATGGTGGGGGGTGCAGAA.

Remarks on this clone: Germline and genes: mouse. The CDR3 is CASSSTGSAETLYF. The part of the CDR3 DNA that was read is TGTGCCAGCTCGTCCACAGGGAGTGCAGAA. The chain combines TRBV12-1 with TRBJ2-3; TRBD1 might be the D (6 bases). Coverage ceases 4 residues before the CDR3 finishes, and the germline J gene fills in the end. V was pared by 4 bases and J by 0 bases, with 10 bases between. The CDR3 is 14 residues long. In germline, CDR1 is SGHSN, CDR2 HYEKVE.

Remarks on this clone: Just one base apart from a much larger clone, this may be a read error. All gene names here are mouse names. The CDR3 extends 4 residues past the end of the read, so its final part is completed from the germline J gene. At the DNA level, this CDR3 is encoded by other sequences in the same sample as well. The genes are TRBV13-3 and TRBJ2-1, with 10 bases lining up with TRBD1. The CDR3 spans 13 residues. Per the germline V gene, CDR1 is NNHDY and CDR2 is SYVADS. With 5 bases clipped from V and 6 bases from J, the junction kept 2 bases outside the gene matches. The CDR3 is CASSDRGLAEQFF. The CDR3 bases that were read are TGTGCCAGCAGCGACAGGGGGCTTGCT.

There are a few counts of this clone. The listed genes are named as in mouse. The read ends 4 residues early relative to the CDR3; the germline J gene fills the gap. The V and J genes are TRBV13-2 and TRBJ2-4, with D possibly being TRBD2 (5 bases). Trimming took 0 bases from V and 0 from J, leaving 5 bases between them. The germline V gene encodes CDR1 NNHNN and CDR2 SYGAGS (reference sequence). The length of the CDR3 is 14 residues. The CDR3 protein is CASGDAGSQNTLYF. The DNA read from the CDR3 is TGTGCCAGCGGTGATGCTGGGAGTCAAAAC.

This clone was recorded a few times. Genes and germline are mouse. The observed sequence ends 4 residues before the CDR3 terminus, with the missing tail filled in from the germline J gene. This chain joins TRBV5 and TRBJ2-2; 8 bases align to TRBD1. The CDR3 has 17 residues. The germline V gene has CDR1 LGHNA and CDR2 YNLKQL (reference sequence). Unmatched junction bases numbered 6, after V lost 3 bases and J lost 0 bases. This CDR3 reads CASSHLTGGANTGQLYF. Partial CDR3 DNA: TGTGCCAGCAGCCATCTCACAGGGGGAGCAAACACCGGG.